Detailed here is one T cell receptor (beta chain). What it binds is not known. TCRdb called the RT-PCR reads again in MiXCR, with one record for every CDR3 protein. The sample includes more than 600,000 distinct CDR3 sequences, about a fifth of them seen just once. Trimming stripped 2 bases from V and 4 bases from J, with 14 bases between. CDR3 length: 15 amino acids. Per germline, CDR1 MNHEY and CDR2 SVGAGI. This specimen comes from a study of response to subunit inactivated influenza vaccine. Broader study findings: The study's authors posited that every seasonal influenza vaccination enlists few new T cells.

The receptor's source is a man aged 45-60 years who received an inactivated influenza vaccine. The source was PBMCs from blood, collected 5 days after vaccination. V gene TRBV6-5 combines with J gene TRBJ1-2; TRBD1 is a possible D gene (6 bases). The CDR3 DNA reads TGTGCCAGCAGTTACGGTTCAGGGGAGAGCTATGGCTACACCTTC. The encoded protein is CASSYGSGESYGYTF.